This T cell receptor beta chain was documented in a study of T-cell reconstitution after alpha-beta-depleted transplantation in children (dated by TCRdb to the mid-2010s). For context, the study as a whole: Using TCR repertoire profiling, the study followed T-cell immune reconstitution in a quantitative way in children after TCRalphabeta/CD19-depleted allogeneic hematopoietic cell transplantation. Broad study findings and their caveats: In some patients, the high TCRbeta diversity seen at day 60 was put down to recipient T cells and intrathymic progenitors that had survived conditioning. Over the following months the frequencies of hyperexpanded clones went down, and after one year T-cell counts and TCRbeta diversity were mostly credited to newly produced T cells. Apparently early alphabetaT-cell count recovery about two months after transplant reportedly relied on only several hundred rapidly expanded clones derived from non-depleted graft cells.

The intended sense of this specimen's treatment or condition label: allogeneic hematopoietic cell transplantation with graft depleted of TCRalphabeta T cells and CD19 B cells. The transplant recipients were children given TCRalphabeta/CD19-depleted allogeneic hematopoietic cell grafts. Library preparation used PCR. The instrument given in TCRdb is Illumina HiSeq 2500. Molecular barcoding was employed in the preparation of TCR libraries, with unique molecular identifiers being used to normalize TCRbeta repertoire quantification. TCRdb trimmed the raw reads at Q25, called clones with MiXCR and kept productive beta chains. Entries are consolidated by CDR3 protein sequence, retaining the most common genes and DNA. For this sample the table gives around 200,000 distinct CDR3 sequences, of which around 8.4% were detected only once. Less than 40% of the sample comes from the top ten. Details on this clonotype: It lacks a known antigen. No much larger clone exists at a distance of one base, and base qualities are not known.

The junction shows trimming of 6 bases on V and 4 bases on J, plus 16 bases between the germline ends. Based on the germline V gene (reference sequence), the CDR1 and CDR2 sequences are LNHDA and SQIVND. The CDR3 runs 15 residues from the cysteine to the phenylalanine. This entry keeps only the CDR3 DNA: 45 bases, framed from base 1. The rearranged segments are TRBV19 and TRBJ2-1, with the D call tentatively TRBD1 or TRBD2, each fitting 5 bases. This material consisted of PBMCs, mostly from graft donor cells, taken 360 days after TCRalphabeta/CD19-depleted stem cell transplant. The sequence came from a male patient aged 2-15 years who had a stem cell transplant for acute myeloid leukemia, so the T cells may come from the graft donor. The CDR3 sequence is CASRGETSSYNEQFF. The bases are TGTGCCAGTAGGGGGGAGACCTCGAGTTACAATGAGCAGTTCTTC. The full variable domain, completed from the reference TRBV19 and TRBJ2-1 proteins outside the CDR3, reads DGGITQSPKYLFRKEGQNVTLSCEQNLNHDAMYWYRQDPGQGLRLIYYSQIVNDFQKGDIAEGYSVSREKKESFPLTVTSAQKNPTAFYLCASRGETSSYNEQFFGPGTRLTVL.